This is a list of T cell receptor beta chains from one sample in a study of cytomegalovirus exposure and HLA in healthy donors. Profiling relied on immunoSEQ multiplex PCR, and the TCRdb table lists in-frame clones only, not all of them. The table has around 94,000 clones, about 73% seen once; the top ten hold about 4.5%. Sequencing input: PBMCs. These receptors originate from a woman aged 40 to 50 in good health and CMV-seropositive. Each CDR3 is given with its conserved first and last residue. The order of the fields is D gene, V gene, clone size, J gene, CDR3 protein, CDR3 DNA. A D gene is named only where the DNA matches it firmly. The listing skips clone size in some rows; elsewhere it reads once, few, many or a size class.

NA,TRBV11-3,NA,TRBJ2-5,CASRREETQYF,TGTGCCAGCAGACGGGAAGAGACCCAGTACTTC
NA,TRBV11-3,NA,TRBJ2-7,CASSPGWAGAIPYEQYF,TGTGCCAGCAGTCCCGGGTGGGCAGGGGCGATACCCTACGAGCAGTACTTC
NA,TRBV4-1,NA,TRBJ2-7,CASSPRYEQYF,TGCGCCAGCAGCCCCCGCTACGAGCAGTACTTC
NA,TRBV7-9,few,TRBJ2-6,CASSARGTSGANVLTF,TGTGCCAGCAGCGCAAGGGGGACCTCTGGGGCCAACGTCCTGACTTTC
TRBD1,TRBV19,NA,TRBJ2-7,CASSAYRGRSYEQYF,TGTGCCAGTAGTGCATACAGGGGGCGCTCCTACGAGCAGTACTTC
TRBD1,TRBV19,NA,TRBJ1-2,CASSMGDSNYGYPF,TGTGCCAGTAGTATGGGGGACAGCAACTATGGCTACCCCTTC
TRBD1,TRBV28,NA,TRBJ1-4,CASVRDRSREKLFF,TGTGCCAGCGTTAGGGACAGGTCTCGGGAAAAACTGTTTTTT
TRBD1,TRBV7-3,NA,TRBJ2-2,CASSSRTGANTGELFF,TGTGCCAGCAGCTCCCGGACAGGCGCGAACACCGGGGAGCTGTTTTTT
NA,TRBV6-5,NA,TRBJ1-5,CASSKQGGSNQPQHF,TGTGCCAGCAGCAAACAGGGAGGGAGCAATCAGCCCCAGCATTTT
NA,TRBV29-1,NA,TRBJ1-1,CSVEDLGQGSDFF,TGCAGCGTTGAAGATCTGGGCCAGGGGTCAGATTTCTTT
NA,TRBV6-4,NA,TRBJ2-1,CASSDSSSNEQFF,TGTGCCAGCAGTGACTCCTCGAGCAATGAGCAGTTCTTC
NA,TRBV25-1,once,TRBJ1-2,CASSEGHDYGYTF,TGTGCCAGCAGTGAAGGACACGACTATGGCTACACCTTC
NA,TRBV7-3,NA,TRBJ2-3,CASSLGSRPDTQYF,TGTGCCAGCAGCTTAGGTTCCAGGCCAGATACGCAGTATTTT
TRBD1,TRBV28,NA,TRBJ1-4,CASSLGQGAMEGEKLFF,TGTGCCAGCAGTTTAGGACAGGGGGCGATGGAAGGAGAAAAACTGTTTTTT
NA,TRBV4-3,NA,TRBJ2-7,CASSQGTSYEQYF,TGCGCCAGCAGCCAGGGGACAAGCTACGAGCAGTACTTC
NA,TRBV27,NA,TRBJ1-4,CASRPALGQLHNEKLFF,TGTGCCAGCAGGCCAGCACTCGGACAGTTACATAATGAAAAACTGTTTTTT
TRBD1,TRBV11-3,NA,TRBJ2-1,CASSLDDEGAGNEQFF,TGTGCCAGCAGCTTAGATGACGAGGGGGCAGGAAATGAGCAGTTCTTC
TRBD2,TRBV6-4,once,TRBJ2-1,CASSELGLAGGNEQFF,TGTGCCAGCAGTGAATTGGGACTAGCGGGAGGGAATGAGCAGTTCTTC
NA,TRBV19,NA,TRBJ2-5,CASRKTGTQETQYF,TGTGCCAGTAGAAAAACAGGGACCCAAGAGACCCAGTACTTC
TRBD1,TRBV19,NA,TRBJ1-1,CASSISGQGNTEAFF,TGTGCCAGTAGTATCTCTGGACAGGGGAACACTGAAGCTTTCTTT
TRBD2,TRBV27,NA,TRBJ2-3,CASSLRTSGTDTQYF,TGTGCCAGCAGTTTACGGACTAGCGGCACAGATACGCAGTATTTT
NA,TRBV7-2,NA,TRBJ2-3,CASSLYGSGADTQYF,TGTGCCAGCAGCTTATACGGGAGCGGCGCAGATACGCAGTATTTT
TRBD2,TRBV5-4,NA,TRBJ2-3,CASGGVGKLDTQYF,TGTGCCAGCGGGGGGGTGGGAAAGCTGGATACGCAGTATTTT